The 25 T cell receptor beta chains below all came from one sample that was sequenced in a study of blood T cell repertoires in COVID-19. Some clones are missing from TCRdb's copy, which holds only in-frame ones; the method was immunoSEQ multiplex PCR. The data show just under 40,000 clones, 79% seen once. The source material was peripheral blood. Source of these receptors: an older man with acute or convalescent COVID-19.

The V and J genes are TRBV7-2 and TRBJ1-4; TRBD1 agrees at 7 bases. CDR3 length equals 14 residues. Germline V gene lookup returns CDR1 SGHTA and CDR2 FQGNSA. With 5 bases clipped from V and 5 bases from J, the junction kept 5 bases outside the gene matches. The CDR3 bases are TGTGCCAGCAGCCTCGACAGGGTAAATGAAAAACTGTTTTTT. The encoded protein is CASSLDRVNEKLFF.

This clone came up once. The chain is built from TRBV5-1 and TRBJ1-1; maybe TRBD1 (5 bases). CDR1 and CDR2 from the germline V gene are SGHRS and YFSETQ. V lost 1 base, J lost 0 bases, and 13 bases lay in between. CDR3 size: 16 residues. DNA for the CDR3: TGCGCCAGCAGCTTGCTCTCCAGGGCGATGAACACTGAAGCTTTCTTT. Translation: CASSLLSRAMNTEAFF.

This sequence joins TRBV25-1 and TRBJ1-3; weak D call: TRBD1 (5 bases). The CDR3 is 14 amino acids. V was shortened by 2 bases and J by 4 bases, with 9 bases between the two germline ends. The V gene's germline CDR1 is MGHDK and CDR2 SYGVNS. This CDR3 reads CASSEAGPGNTIYF. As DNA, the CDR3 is TGTGCCAGCAGTGAAGCAGGGCCGGGAAACACCATATATTTT.

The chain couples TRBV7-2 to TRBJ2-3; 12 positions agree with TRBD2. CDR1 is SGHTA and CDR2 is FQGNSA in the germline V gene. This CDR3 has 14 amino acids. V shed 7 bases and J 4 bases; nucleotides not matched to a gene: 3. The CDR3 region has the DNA TGTGCCAGCACTAGCGGGAGGGCCCCAGATACGCAGTATTTT. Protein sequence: CASTSGRAPDTQYF.

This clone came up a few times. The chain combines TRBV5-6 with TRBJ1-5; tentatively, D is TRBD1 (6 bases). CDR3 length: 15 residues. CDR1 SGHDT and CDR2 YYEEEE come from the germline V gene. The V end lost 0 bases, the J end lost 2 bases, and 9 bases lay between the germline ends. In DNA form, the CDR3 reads TGTGCCAGCAGCTTGGGAGGGGGTCGCAATCAGCCCCAGCATTTT. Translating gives CASSLGGGRNQPQHF.

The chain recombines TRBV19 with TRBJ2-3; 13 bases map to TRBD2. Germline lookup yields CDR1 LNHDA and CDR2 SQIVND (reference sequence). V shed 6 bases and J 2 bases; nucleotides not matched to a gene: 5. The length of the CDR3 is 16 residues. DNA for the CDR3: TGTGCCAGTAGGAGCGGACTAGCGGGAGACACAGATACGCAGTATTTT. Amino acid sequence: CASRSGLAGDTDTQYF.

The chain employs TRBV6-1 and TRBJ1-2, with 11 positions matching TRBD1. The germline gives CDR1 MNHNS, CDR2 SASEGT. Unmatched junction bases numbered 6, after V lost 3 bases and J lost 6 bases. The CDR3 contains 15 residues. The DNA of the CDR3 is TGTGCCAGCAGTGATTGGACAGGGGGCGAAGATGGCTACACCTTC. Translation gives CASSDWTGGEDGYTF.

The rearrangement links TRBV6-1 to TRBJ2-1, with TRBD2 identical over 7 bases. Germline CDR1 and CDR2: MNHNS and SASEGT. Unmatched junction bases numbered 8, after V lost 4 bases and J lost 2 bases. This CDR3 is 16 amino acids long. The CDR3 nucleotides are TGTGCCAGCAGTGCGGGTTTTGGGGGGGCCTACAATGAGCAGTTCTTC. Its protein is CASSAGFGGAYNEQFF.

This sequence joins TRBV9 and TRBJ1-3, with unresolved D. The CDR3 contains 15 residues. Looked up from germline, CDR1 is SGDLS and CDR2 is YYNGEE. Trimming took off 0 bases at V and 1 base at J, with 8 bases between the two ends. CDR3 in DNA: TGTGCCAGCAGCGTAGACAGCTTTTCTGGAAACACCATATATTTT. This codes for CASSVDSFSGNTIYF. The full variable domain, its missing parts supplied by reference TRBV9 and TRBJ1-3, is DSGVTQTPKHLITATGQRVTLRCSPRSGDLSVYWYQQSLDQGLQFLIQYYNGEERAKGNILERFSAQQFPDLHSELNLSSLELGDSALYFCASSVDSFSGNTIYFGEGSWLTVV.

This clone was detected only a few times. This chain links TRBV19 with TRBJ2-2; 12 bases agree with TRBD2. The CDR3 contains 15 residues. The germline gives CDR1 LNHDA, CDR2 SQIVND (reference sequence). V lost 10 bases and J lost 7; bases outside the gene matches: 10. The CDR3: CATSRGLAGVGELFF. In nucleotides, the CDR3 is TGTGCCACCTCTAGGGGACTAGCGGGCGTCGGGGAGCTGTTTTTT.

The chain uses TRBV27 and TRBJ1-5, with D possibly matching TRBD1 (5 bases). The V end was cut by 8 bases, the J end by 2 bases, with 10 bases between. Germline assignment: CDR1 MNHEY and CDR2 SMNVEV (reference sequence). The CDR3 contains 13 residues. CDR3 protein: CASPRVRNQPQHF. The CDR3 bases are TGTGCCAGCCCCAGGGTACGCAATCAGCCCCAGCATTTT.

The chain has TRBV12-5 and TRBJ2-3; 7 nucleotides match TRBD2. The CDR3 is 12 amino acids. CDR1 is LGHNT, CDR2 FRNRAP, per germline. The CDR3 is CVYREGTDTQYF. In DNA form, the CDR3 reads TGTGTATACCGGGAGGGCACAGATACGCAGTATTTT. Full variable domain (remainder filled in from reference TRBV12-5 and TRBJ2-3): DARVTQTPRHKVTEMGQEVTMRCQPILGHNTVFWYRQTMMQGLELLAYFRNRAPLDDSGMPKDRFSAEMPDATLATLKIQPSEPRDSAVYFCVYREGTDTQYFGPGTRLTVL.

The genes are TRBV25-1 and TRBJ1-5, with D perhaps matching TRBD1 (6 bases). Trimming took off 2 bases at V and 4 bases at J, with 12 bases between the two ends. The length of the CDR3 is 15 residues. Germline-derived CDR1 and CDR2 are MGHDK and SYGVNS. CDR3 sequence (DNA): TGTGCCAGCAGTGAAAGGGGGGGGGCAAATCAGCCCCAGCATTTT. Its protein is CASSERGGANQPQHF.

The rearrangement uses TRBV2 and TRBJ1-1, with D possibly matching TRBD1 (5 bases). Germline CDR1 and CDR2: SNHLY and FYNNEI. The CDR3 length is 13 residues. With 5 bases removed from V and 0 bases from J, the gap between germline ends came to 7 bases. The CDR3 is CASSSDMNTEAFF. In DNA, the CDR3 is TGTGCCAGCAGTTCGGACATGAACACTGAAGCTTTCTTT.

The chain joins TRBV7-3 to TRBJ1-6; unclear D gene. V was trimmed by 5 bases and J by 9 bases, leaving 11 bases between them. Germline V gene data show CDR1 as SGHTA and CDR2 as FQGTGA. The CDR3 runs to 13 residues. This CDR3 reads CASSPSPVSPLHF. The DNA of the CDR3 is TGTGCCAGCAGCCCGAGCCCGGTTTCACCCCTCCACTTT.

CDR3 coding DNA: TGTGCCAGCCGACCACAGGGGGGAGAGACCCAGTACTTC. Translation gives CASRPQGGETQYF. This chain links TRBV28 with TRBJ2-5; 8 bases map to TRBD1. The junction had 6 bases not matched to a gene; V was cut back by 8 bases and J by 4 bases. This CDR3 is built from 13 residues. CDR1 is MDHEN and CDR2 is SYDVKM in the germline V gene.

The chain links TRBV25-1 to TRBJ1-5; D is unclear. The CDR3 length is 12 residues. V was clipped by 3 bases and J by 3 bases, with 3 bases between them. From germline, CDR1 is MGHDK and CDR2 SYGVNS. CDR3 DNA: TGTGCCAGCAGTGATCACAATCAGCCCCAGCATTTT. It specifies CASSDHNQPQHF.

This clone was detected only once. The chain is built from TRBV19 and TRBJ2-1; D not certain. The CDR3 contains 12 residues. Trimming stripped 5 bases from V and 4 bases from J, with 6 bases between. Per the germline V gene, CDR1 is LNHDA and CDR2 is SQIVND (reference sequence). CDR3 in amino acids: CASSQQYNEQFF. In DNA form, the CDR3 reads TGTGCCAGTAGTCAACAGTACAATGAGCAGTTCTTC.

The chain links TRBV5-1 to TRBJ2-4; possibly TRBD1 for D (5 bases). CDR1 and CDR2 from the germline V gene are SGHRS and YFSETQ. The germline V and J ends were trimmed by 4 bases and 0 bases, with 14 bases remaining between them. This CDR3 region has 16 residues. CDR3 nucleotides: TGCGCCAGCAGCCAGGGCCAGATCATAGCCAAAAACATTCAGTACTTC. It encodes CASSQGQIIAKNIQYF. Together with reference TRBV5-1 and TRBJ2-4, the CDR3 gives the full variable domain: KAGVTQTPRYLIKTRGQQVTLSCSPISGHRSVSWYQQTPGQGLQFLFEYFSETQRNKGNFPGRFSGRQFSNSRSEMNVSTLELGDSALYLCASSQGQIIAKNIQYFGAGTRLSVL.

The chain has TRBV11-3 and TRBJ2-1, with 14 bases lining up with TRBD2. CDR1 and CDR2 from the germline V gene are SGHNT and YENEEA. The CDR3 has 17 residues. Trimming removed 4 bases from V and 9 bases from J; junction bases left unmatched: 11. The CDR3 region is CASSSGLAGVSVREQFF. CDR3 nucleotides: TGTGCCAGCAGCTCGGGACTAGCGGGAGTATCGGTTCGTGAGCAGTTCTTC.

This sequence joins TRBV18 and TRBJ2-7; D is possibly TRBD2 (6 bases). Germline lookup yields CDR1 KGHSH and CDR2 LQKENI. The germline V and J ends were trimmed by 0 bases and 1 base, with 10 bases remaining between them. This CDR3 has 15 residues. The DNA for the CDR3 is TGTGCCAGCTCACCACCGGGGAGGCAGTCCTACGAGCAGTACTTC. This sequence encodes CASSPPGRQSYEQYF.

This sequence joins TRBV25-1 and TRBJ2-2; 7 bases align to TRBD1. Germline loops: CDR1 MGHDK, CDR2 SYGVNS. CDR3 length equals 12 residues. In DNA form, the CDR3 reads TGTGCGACAGGGAGAGACGCCGGGGAGCTGTTTTTT. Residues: CATGRDAGELFF.

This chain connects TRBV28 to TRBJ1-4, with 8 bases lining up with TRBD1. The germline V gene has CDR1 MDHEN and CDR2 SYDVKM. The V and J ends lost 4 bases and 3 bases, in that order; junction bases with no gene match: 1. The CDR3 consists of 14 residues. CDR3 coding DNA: TGTGCCAGCAGTTCGGGACAGGCTAATGAAAAACTGTTTTTT. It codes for CASSSGQANEKLFF.

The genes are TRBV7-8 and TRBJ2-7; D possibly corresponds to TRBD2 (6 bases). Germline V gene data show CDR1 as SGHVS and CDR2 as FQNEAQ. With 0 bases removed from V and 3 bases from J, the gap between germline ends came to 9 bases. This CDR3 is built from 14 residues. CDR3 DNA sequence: TGTGCCAGCAGCTTAGCGACTAGTTACTACGAGCAGTACTTC. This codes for CASSLATSYYEQYF.

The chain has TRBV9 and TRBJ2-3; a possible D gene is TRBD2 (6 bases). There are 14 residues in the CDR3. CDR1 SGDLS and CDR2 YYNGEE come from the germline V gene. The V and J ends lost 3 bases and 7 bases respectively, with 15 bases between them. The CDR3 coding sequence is TGTGCCAGCAGCGCCCGACTAGAATCATATACGCAGTATTTT. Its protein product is CASSARLESYTQYF. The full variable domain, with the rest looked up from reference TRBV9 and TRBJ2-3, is DSGVTQTPKHLITATGQRVTLRCSPRSGDLSVYWYQQSLDQGLQFLIQYYNGEERAKGNILERFSAQQFPDLHSELNLSSLELGDSALYFCASSARLESYTQYFGPGTRLTVL.